One T cell receptor (beta chain) is described in this entry. Antigen: not known. Sequenced by immunoSEQ multiplex PCR; TCRdb stores in-frame clones only, minus some. This sample has 4,000 to 5,000 clones, with roughly 80% found just once. The data originate from a study of immune evolution from preneoplasia to lung adenocarcinoma. Broader study findings: Normal lung had highest clonality; later lesions appeared denser, more diverse. Normal lung had the highest top T cell clone frequencies.

Patient tissue came from resections in Japan or China, 2014–2017. Two lung cancer pathologists independently confirmed each histologic diagnosis. The CDR3 runs to 15 residues. The germline V and J ends were trimmed by 5 bases and 7 bases, with 21 bases remaining between them. Germline V lookup: CDR1 SGHRS, CDR2 YFSETQ. Material for sequencing was FFPE adjacent normal lung tissue. This receptor was taken from a donor of 70 years or more with lung adenocarcinoma. The chain recombines TRBV5-1 with TRBJ1-2; perhaps TRBD1 as D (6 bases). The CDR3: CASSRGTTFEGGYTF. DNA for the CDR3: TGCGCCAGCAGTCGCGGGACAACCTTTGAGGGTGGCTACACCTTC.